Listed below are T cell receptor beta chains from one sample, sequenced in a study of blood T cells in healthy people across ages. TCRdb recomputed calls from the 5' RACE reads with MiXCR, one row per CDR3 protein. The table has 1.2 million to 1.5 million distinct CDR3 sequences, 55% to 75% seen once. Material for sequencing was blood. These receptors came from a man between 18 and 29 years old in good health. CDR3s include the opening cysteine and the closing phenylalanine or tryptophan. The order of the fields is D gene, V gene, J gene, clone size, CDR3 DNA, CDR3 protein. D genes are given only for firm matches. Part of the rows lack a size; the others show once, few, many or a class for expanded clones.

d_call: TRBD2; v_call: TRBV10-3; j_call: TRBJ2-7; clone_size: few; cdr3_nt: TGTGCCATCAGTGACGTAGCGGGAGGTAGCTACGAGCAGTACTTC; cdr3_aa: CAISDVAGGSYEQYF
d_call: -; v_call: TRBV12-3/TRBV12-4; j_call: TRBJ1-2; clone_size: -; cdr3_nt: TGTGCCAGCAGTTCTCCCAGCGGCTACACCTTC; cdr3_aa: CASSSPSGYTF
d_call: -; v_call: TRBV29-1; j_call: TRBJ2-1; clone_size: -; cdr3_nt: TGCAGCGTTGAAGGGACAGCCGTGAGCTCCTACAATGAGCAGTTCTTC; cdr3_aa: CSVEGTAVSSYNEQFF
d_call: -; v_call: TRBV4-3; j_call: TRBJ2-3; clone_size: few; cdr3_nt: TGCGCCAGCAGCCAATTCCCACAGGGTTCAGATACGCAGTATTTT; cdr3_aa: CASSQFPQGSDTQYF
d_call: -; v_call: TRBV20-1; j_call: TRBJ1-2; clone_size: -; cdr3_nt: TGCAGTGCTAGATGGGGTCTAGCTGGCTACACCTTC; cdr3_aa: CSARWGLAGYTF
d_call: TRBD2; v_call: TRBV5-1; j_call: TRBJ2-1; clone_size: few; cdr3_nt: TGCGCCAGCAGCTTAGAGGGACTAGCGGGTTACAATGAGCAGTTCTTC; cdr3_aa: CASSLEGLAGYNEQFF
d_call: -; v_call: TRBV4-1; j_call: TRBJ2-1; clone_size: -; cdr3_nt: TGCGCCAGCAGCCACCCTAGCGACTCCTACAATGAGCAGTTCTTC; cdr3_aa: CASSHPSDSYNEQFF
d_call: -; v_call: TRBV10-3; j_call: TRBJ2-7; clone_size: -; cdr3_nt: TGTGCCATCAGTGAGTCGATAGGGAAGCGCACCTACGAGCAGTACTTC; cdr3_aa: CAISESIGKRTYEQYF
d_call: TRBD2; v_call: TRBV20-1; j_call: TRBJ2-3; clone_size: -; cdr3_nt: TGCAGTGCTGGAGATGGGATAGCGGGGGTTGCAGATACGCAGTATTTT; cdr3_aa: CSAGDGIAGVADTQYF
d_call: -; v_call: TRBV20-1; j_call: TRBJ2-1; clone_size: -; cdr3_nt: TGCAGTGCTAGAGATCGCGGGCGGGCATACAATGAGCAGTTCTTC; cdr3_aa: CSARDRGRAYNEQFF
d_call: -; v_call: TRBV20-1; j_call: TRBJ2-7; clone_size: few; cdr3_nt: TGCAGTGTTCAGGGCCTGGCCTACGAGCAGTACTTC; cdr3_aa: CSVQGLAYEQYF
d_call: -; v_call: TRBV12-3/TRBV12-4; j_call: TRBJ2-7; clone_size: -; cdr3_nt: TGTGCCAGCCGCCTTAAGGACGAGCAGTACTTC; cdr3_aa: CASRLKDEQYF
d_call: -; v_call: TRBV5-1; j_call: TRBJ1-4; clone_size: once; cdr3_nt: TGCGCCAGCAGCCGGAGCGCAGCTAATGAAAAACTGTTTTTT; cdr3_aa: CASSRSAANEKLFF
d_call: -; v_call: TRBV29-1; j_call: TRBJ2-7; clone_size: -; cdr3_nt: TGCAGCGTTGAAGGCTGGGGGGACTACGAGCAGTACTTC; cdr3_aa: CSVEGWGDYEQYF
d_call: -; v_call: TRBV28; j_call: TRBJ1-5; clone_size: -; cdr3_nt: TGTGCCAGCGGGACGTTATATAGCAATCAGCCCCAGCATTTT; cdr3_aa: CASGTLYSNQPQHF